The source of this T cell receptor (beta chain) is a study of tumor-infiltrating lymphocytes in primary liver carcinoma. Study background: Tumors were staged T1-T3 N0M0 and measured roughly 4.2 to 10 cm across. Broader study findings: Overlap in tumor-adjacent and tumor-blood pairs fell below that of tumor region pairs.

On this clonotype: Its cognate antigen is unknown. A much more abundant neighbour one base away suggests this may be a read error.

Unsorted whole blood yielded blood RNA, and germline DNA was extracted as well. From around 0.5 ug of total RNA, TCR beta-specific cDNA was reverse-transcribed using a constant-region primer. Amplification in three nested multiplex PCR rounds with slightly modified ARM-PCR gave rise to TCR beta libraries. Researchers ran the first two PCR rounds for roughly 10 cycles each with TRBV1-TRBV30 forward primers and a C-beta reverse primer. TCRdb redid the calling of the multiplex PCR reads with MiXCR, one entry per CDR3 protein. The sample lists fewer than 350,000 distinct CDR3 sequences, roughly two thirds seen once, with roughly 8.9% in the top ten. Germline V gene data show CDR1 as MNHNS and CDR2 as SASEGT. This CDR3 is 14 amino acids long.

Sequenced material: peripheral blood. This TCR came from a man between 40 and 49 years old with primary liver carcinoma and hepatitis B virus infection. The genes are TRBV6-1 and TRBJ2-7, with 9 nucleotides matching TRBD1. Here the CDR3 reads CASIEQGALREQYF. As DNA, the CDR3 is TGTGCCAGCATTGAACAGGGGGCGTTGAGGGAGCAGTACTTC.